What follows are 16 T cell receptor beta chains derived from one specimen sequenced in a study of cytomegalovirus exposure and HLA in healthy donors. PCR amplification relied on 60 Vbeta primers (plus 13 Jbeta primers). Some clones are missing from TCRdb's copy, which holds only in-frame ones; the method was immunoSEQ multiplex PCR. This repertoire shows some 170,000 clones, about 80% found once; its top ten account for about a tenth. Sequencing was done on a sample of PBMCs. The origin of the receptors is a man younger than 30 in good health and CMV-seropositive.

The CDR3 spells CASSLGSGIINEQFF. The DNA of the CDR3 is TGCGCCAGCAGCTTGGGTTCCGGGATTATCAATGAGCAGTTCTTC. The chain employs TRBV5-1 and TRBJ2-1, with D possibly being TRBD2 (5 bases). Trimming shortened V by 0 bases and J by 6 bases, and 13 bases separated the two germline ends. The CDR3 covers 15 residues. Germline V gene data show CDR1 as SGHRS and CDR2 as YFSETQ. The variable domain in full, with the rest retrieved from reference TRBV5-1 and TRBJ2-1, is KAGVTQTPRYLIKTRGQQVTLSCSPISGHRSVSWYQQTPGQGLQFLFEYFSETQRNKGNFPGRFSGRQFSNSRSEMNVSTLELGDSALYLCASSLGSGIINEQFFGPGTRLTVL.

The chain couples TRBV27 to TRBJ2-3; maybe TRBD2 (7 bases). The CDR3 is 15 residues long. Germline CDR1 and CDR2: MNHEY and SMNVEV (reference sequence). Trimming pared 7 bases from V and 8 bases from J, leaving 22 bases between. The CDR3 sequence: CASNLKWGGRSTQYF. CDR3 DNA: TGTGCCAGCAATTTGAAGTGGGGGGGCCGGAGTACGCAGTATTTT.

The table lists this clone with a count of one. This chain connects TRBV4-1 to TRBJ1-2, with TRBD1 identical over 9 bases. This CDR3 comprises 15 residues. Germline CDR1 and CDR2: MGHRA and YSYEKL. V shed 0 bases and J 8 bases; nucleotides not matched to a gene: 7. The DNA of the CDR3 is TGCGCCAGCAGCCAAGAGTCGGACAGGGGATACGGCTACACCTTC. Translated: CASSQESDRGYGYTF.

The rearrangement joins TRBV7-2 to TRBJ2-2; unclear D gene. This CDR3 comprises 12 residues. V was cut by 6 bases and J by 3 bases, with 5 bases left in between. The germline gives CDR1 SGHTA, CDR2 FQGNSA. The CDR3: CASRFDTGELFF. The CDR3 bases are TGTGCCAGCAGATTCGACACCGGGGAGCTGTTTTTT.

The chain joins TRBV5-4 to TRBJ1-4; TRBD1 matches at 9 bases. The germline V gene has CDR1 SGHNT and CDR2 YYREEE (reference sequence). The CDR3 contains 17 residues. The J segment lost 3 bases and the V segment lost 4 bases, leaving 10 bases of the junction unmatched. The DNA of the CDR3 is TGTGCCAGCAGCGTACAACAGGGGGCTGTGTCTAATGAAAAACTGTTTTTT. It codes for CASSVQQGAVSNEKLFF.

This sequence joins TRBV4-1 and TRBJ1-2; tentative D call: TRBD1 (6 bases). The CDR3 extends over 15 amino acids. CDR1 and CDR2 from the germline V gene are MGHRA and YSYEKL. V was cut by 0 bases and J by 8 bases, with 16 bases left in between. CDR3 bases: TGCGCCAGCAGCCAAGAGGGCAGGGGACGTGGCGGCTACACCTTC. Protein product: CASSQEGRGRGGYTF.

The gene calls are TRBV13 and TRBJ2-3; 7 nucleotides agree with TRBD1. V dropped 3 bases and J dropped 2; count of bases not matched to a gene: 8. Germline values: CDR1 PRHDT, CDR2 FYEKMQ (reference sequence). The CDR3 has 16 residues. CDR3 in amino acids: CASSLTGTANTDTQYF. The DNA for the CDR3 is TGTGCCAGCAGCTTGACGGGGACAGCCAACACAGATACGCAGTATTTT.

J is TRBJ1-2 and V is TRBV6-1; TRBD1 might be the D (6 bases). The CDR3 length is 12 residues. The V gene lost 6 bases and the J gene lost 6 bases, with 11 bases spanning the gap. Germline CDR1 MNHNS, CDR2 SASEGT. For the CDR3, the DNA is TGTGCCAGCAGGGGACACCAGCATGGCTACACCTTC. It specifies CASRGHQHGYTF.

The V gene is TRBV11-2, the J gene TRBJ1-1, with D tentatively TRBD1 (5 bases). There are 13 residues in the CDR3. V was pared by 5 bases and J by 2 bases, with 9 bases between. Germline-derived CDR1 and CDR2 are SGHAT and FQNNGV. This chain's CDR3 is CASSPGGNTEAFF. For the CDR3, the DNA is TGTGCCAGCAGCCCGGGGGGAAACACTGAAGCTTTCTTT.

This clone was observed a handful of times. The chain carries TRBV6-5 and TRBJ2-2; D is perhaps TRBD2 (5 bases). This CDR3 has 14 residues. V was pared by 0 bases and J by 5 bases, with 7 bases between. Germline V CDR1 and CDR2: MNHEY, SVGAGI. CDR3 loop: CASSYSRGTGELFF. The CDR3 DNA reads as TGTGCCAGCAGTTACTCTCGGGGAACCGGGGAGCTGTTTTTT.

The chain uses TRBV29-1 and TRBJ2-2; D unclear. Trimming removed 6 bases at V and 0 bases at J, with 11 bases between. Germline CDR1 reads SQVTM; CDR2 reads ANQGSEA. The CDR3 runs 14 residues. The CDR3 loop is CSVPGSSNTGELFF. As DNA, the CDR3 is TGCAGCGTCCCCGGGTCGTCGAACACCGGGGAGCTGTTTTTT.

V gene TRBV4-1 combines with J gene TRBJ2-7; tentatively, D is TRBD2 (8 bases). This CDR3 is 14 amino acids long. V was clipped by 4 bases and J by 2 bases, with 12 bases between them. The germline V gene has CDR1 MGHRA and CDR2 YSYEKL. CDR3 protein: CASSPGRGPYEQYF. The CDR3 nucleotides are TGCGCCAGCAGCCCCGGGAGGGGGCCCTACGAGCAGTACTTC.

The chain joins TRBV6-6 to TRBJ1-1; 11 nucleotides align to TRBD1. CDR1 and CDR2 from the germline V gene are MNHNY and SVGAGI (reference sequence). Trimming took 5 bases from V and 8 from J; bases not matched to a gene: 7. This CDR3 is 14 amino acids long. The CDR3 spells CASSGQGAPAEAFF. CDR3 in DNA: TGTGCCAGCAGTGGACAGGGGGCACCGGCGGAAGCTTTCTTT.

The rearrangement joins TRBV6-6 to TRBJ2-3; D uncertain. The CDR3 loop spans 14 amino acids. Between the trimmed V and J ends, which lost 2 bases and 0 bases, there was a span of 6 bases. The germline V gene encodes CDR1 MNHNY and CDR2 SVGAGI (reference sequence). CDR3 in DNA: TGTGCCAGCAGTTACCCTGCGAGCACAGATACGCAGTATTTT. Residues: CASSYPASTDTQYF.

V and J are TRBV28 and TRBJ2-7; 8 bases match TRBD1. CDR3 length equals 15 residues. Looked up from germline, CDR1 is MDHEN and CDR2 is SYDVKM. V lost 4 bases and J lost 3; bases outside the gene matches: 8. CDR3 loop: CASSSLAGGRYEQYF. The CDR3 coding sequence is TGTGCCAGCAGTTCCCTGGCAGGGGGCCGCTACGAGCAGTACTTC.

The V and J genes are TRBV7-9 and TRBJ2-1; 7 bases map to TRBD2. The CDR3 loop spans 13 amino acids. CDR1 SEHNR and CDR2 FQNEAQ come from the germline V gene (reference sequence). V lost 1 base and J lost 8; bases outside the gene matches: 2. CDR3: CASSLVGGYEQFF. As DNA, the CDR3 is TGTGCCAGCAGCTTAGTGGGGGGGTATGAGCAGTTCTTC.